Shown below are 24 T cell receptor beta chains from a single sample sequenced in a study of graft-versus-host responses after intestinal transplantation (dated by TCRdb to the early 2020s). The time point label corresponds to: cells obtained before transplantation from donor or recipient. Mixed lymphocyte reactions plated some 200,000 CFSE-labeled pre-transplant responders with some 200,000 irradiated violet-dye-labeled stimulators and were cultured for 6 days. Library preparation used the immunoSEQ multiplex PCR assay. TCRdb re-hosts the immuneACCESS table, in-frame sequences only. Its copies lack some clones; in the studies checked, an unresolved V gene accounts for under half of them, and the cause for the rest is not known. The sample profile shows 10,000 to 15,000 clones; roughly a third of them were found once. The leading ten clones occupy 3% to 3.5% of the sample. Sequenced material: alloreactive CD8+ T cells from a mixed lymphocyte reaction culture, taken before intestinal transplant. The cell subset or site tag for this specimen amounts to: CFSE-low proliferating T cells sorted from roughly 6-day pre-transplant mixed lymphocyte reaction (GvH or HvG direction). The receptors originated from a human patient who received an intestinal transplant.

This chain joins TRBV5-1 and TRBJ2-5; the match to TRBD2 covers 7 bases. Per germline, CDR1 SGHRS and CDR2 YFSETQ. J gave up 0 bases and V 2 bases, and 7 bases lay outside the gene matches. The CDR3 is 16 residues long. CDR3 residues: CASSFRSSGYQETQYF. The CDR3 region has the DNA TGCGCCAGCAGCTTTCGTTCTAGCGGTTACCAAGAGACCCAGTACTTC.

The gene calls are TRBV7-9 and TRBJ2-3; 14 bases align to TRBD2. The CDR3 is 18 residues long. J lost 4 bases, V lost 6 bases, and 12 bases had no gene match. Per the germline V gene, CDR1 is SEHNR and CDR2 is FQNEAQ (reference sequence). The CDR3 DNA is TGTGCCAGCAGTGTCGCGGGGACTAGCGGGAGATGGGCAGATACGCAGTATTTT. Amino acid sequence: CASSVAGTSGRWADTQYF.

The rearrangement uses TRBV9 and TRBJ2-1; 9 bases agree with TRBD2. This CDR3 comprises 14 residues. Trimming at V came to 7 bases and at J to 8 bases, leaving 10 bases not matched to a gene. The V gene's germline CDR1 is SGDLS and CDR2 YYNGEE. This CDR3 reads CASGAGLAGYEQFF. The CDR3, as DNA: TGTGCCAGCGGGGCGGGACTAGCTGGCTATGAGCAGTTCTTC.

This clone has just a few counts. The chain joins TRBV4-2 to TRBJ1-2; 7 nucleotides match TRBD1. The CDR3 length is 14 residues. V trimming: 2 bases; J trimming: 8 bases; junction bases outside the gene matches: 8. The V gene's germline CDR1 is LGHNA and CDR2 YNFKEQ. The CDR3 spells CASSQWTGLQGYTF. The DNA for the CDR3 is TGTGCCAGCAGCCAATGGACAGGCTTGCAGGGCTACACCTTC.

This clone is deemed medium-sized. This chain joins TRBV19 and TRBJ2-7, with D tentatively TRBD2 (6 bases). CDR3 length: 15 residues. Germline V CDR1 and CDR2: LNHDA, SQIVND (reference sequence). Trimming shortened V by 5 bases and J by 1 base, and 15 bases separated the two germline ends. CDR3 region: CASSVTGASSYEQYF. CDR3 sequence (DNA): TGTGCCAGTAGTGTTACGGGAGCCTCTTCCTACGAGCAGTACTTC.

By proportion, this clone is medium-sized. The chain couples TRBV5-6 to TRBJ2-7, with D unclear. Germline V gives CDR1 SGHDT, CDR2 YYEEEE. Trimming took 0 bases from V and 0 from J, leaving 7 bases between them. The CDR3 has 14 amino acids. In nucleotides, the CDR3 is TGTGCCAGCAGCTTGGATCCTCCCTCCTACGAGCAGTACTTC. It translates to CASSLDPPSYEQYF.

This clone showed up just a few times. The CDR3 loop is CASSLVGLAGFYEQYF. CDR3 bases: TGTGCCAGCAGCCTAGTGGGGCTAGCGGGATTCTACGAGCAGTACTTC. The chain combines TRBV7-2 with TRBJ2-7, with TRBD2 identical over 9 bases. Germline V CDR1 and CDR2: SGHTA, FQGNSA. V was pared by 5 bases and J by 3 bases, with 11 bases of the junction left unmatched. The CDR3 is made up of 16 amino acids. The full variable domain, its missing parts supplied by reference TRBV7-2 and TRBJ2-7, is GAGVSQSPSNKVTEKGKDVELRCDPISGHTALYWYRQSLGQGLEFLIYFQGNSAPDKSGLPSDRFSAERTGGSVSTLTIQRTQQEDSAVYLCASSLVGLAGFYEQYFGPGTRLTVT.

This clone was seen only once. J is TRBJ1-1 and V is TRBV19; D is unresolved. Looked up from germline, CDR1 is LNHDA and CDR2 is SQIVND (reference sequence). The length of the CDR3 is 10 residues. The CDR3 spells CAAFGSEAFF. CDR3 DNA: TGTGCAGCCTTTGGGTCTGAAGCTTTCTTT.

CDR3 bases: TGTGCCAGCAGTTGGGGAGATGCACAGCCCCAGCATTTT. This sequence encodes CASSWGDAQPQHF. The chain links TRBV2 to TRBJ1-5; D is unresolved. The CDR3 contains 13 residues. Trimming took off 5 bases at V and 7 bases at J, with 12 bases between the two ends. Germline lookup yields CDR1 SNHLY and CDR2 FYNNEI. The full variable domain, completed using reference TRBV2 and TRBJ1-5, is EPEVTQTPSHQVTQMGQEVILRCVPISNHLYFYWYRQILGQKVEFLVSFYNNEISEKSEIFDDQFSVERPDGSNFTLKIRSTKLEDSAMYFCASSWGDAQPQHFGDGTRLSIL.

The chain employs TRBV15 and TRBJ1-2; TRBD1 agrees at 9 bases. This CDR3 spans 13 amino acids. J gave up 6 bases and V 5 bases, and 4 bases lay outside the gene matches. The germline gives CDR1 LNHNV, CDR2 YYDKDF (reference sequence). Here the CDR3 reads CATSLRTGDGYTF. The CDR3 DNA follows: TGTGCCACCAGCCTCCGGACAGGGGATGGCTACACCTTC.

This rearrangement joins TRBV7-3 to TRBJ1-1; TRBD1 aligns across 8 bases. Germline V CDR1 and CDR2: SGHTA, FQGTGA. This CDR3 is built from 14 residues. The ends lost 2 bases at V and 6 bases at J; junction bases unmatched: 5. The CDR3 is CASSLLGQGSEAFF. The CDR3 DNA reads TGTGCCAGCAGCTTATTAGGACAGGGCTCTGAAGCTTTCTTT.

CDR3 sequence (DNA): TGCGCCAGCAGCTTGGTAGGACAGGGGGCGGGCAATCAGCCCCAGCATTTT. Amino acids: CASSLVGQGAGNQPQHF. The chain has TRBV5-1 and TRBJ1-5; the match to TRBD1 covers 11 bases. Germline lookup yields CDR1 SGHRS and CDR2 YFSETQ. V gave up 0 bases and J gave up 2 bases; unmatched junction bases: 4. The CDR3 is 17 amino acids. The entire variable domain, with the rest obtained from reference TRBV5-1 and TRBJ1-5, is as follows: KAGVTQTPRYLIKTRGQQVTLSCSPISGHRSVSWYQQTPGQGLQFLFEYFSETQRNKGNFPGRFSGRQFSNSRSEMNVSTLELGDSALYLCASSLVGQGAGNQPQHFGDGTRLSIL.

This chain uses TRBV19 with TRBJ1-1; maybe TRBD1 (6 bases). There are 16 residues in the CDR3. Germline V gives CDR1 LNHDA, CDR2 SQIVND (reference sequence). V lost 0 bases and J 1 base, leaving 12 bases between the germline ends. The CDR3 bases are TGTGCCAGTAGTATAGATACAGGGTTATCGAACACTGAAGCTTTCTTT. It yields the protein CASSIDTGLSNTEAFF.

This clone was detected only a few times. The genes are TRBV19 and TRBJ2-1; 8 nucleotides agree with TRBD2. Per germline, CDR1 LNHDA and CDR2 SQIVND (reference sequence). The J segment lost 2 bases and the V segment lost 1 base, leaving 1 base of the junction unmatched. The CDR3 covers 15 residues. The CDR3 sequence is CASSIVAGTYNEQFF. CDR3 nucleotide sequence: TGTGCCAGTAGTATAGTAGCGGGAACCTACAATGAGCAGTTCTTC. Based on the CDR3 plus reference TRBV19 and TRBJ2-1, the full variable domain is DGGITQSPKYLFRKEGQNVTLSCEQNLNHDAMYWYRQDPGQGLRLIYYSQIVNDFQKGDIAEGYSVSREKKESFPLTVTSAQKNPTAFYLCASSIVAGTYNEQFFGPGTRLTVL.

The chain is built from TRBV7-9 and TRBJ2-1; 7 nucleotides agree with TRBD2. From germline, CDR1 is SEHNR and CDR2 FQNEAQ (reference sequence). Losses at the gene ends were 1 base for V and 4 bases for J; bases not matched to a gene: 4. CDR3 length equals 15 residues. The CDR3 is CASSLGERGYNEQFF. The DNA of the CDR3 is TGTGCCAGCAGCTTAGGTGAGCGGGGATACAATGAGCAGTTCTTC.

The gene calls are TRBV6-9 and TRBJ2-1; 9 bases fit TRBD1. The V and J ends lost 3 bases and 8 bases, in that order; junction bases with no gene match: 5. This CDR3 comprises 14 residues. Germline CDR1 MNHGY, CDR2 SVAAGI. CDR3 in DNA: TGTGCCAGCAGTTACACGGGACAGGGCGATGAGCAGTTCTTC. Translation gives CASSYTGQGDEQFF.

This sequence joins TRBV7-3 and TRBJ2-1, with 13 bases lining up with TRBD2. In germline, CDR1 is SGHTA, CDR2 FQGTGA. The CDR3 has 15 amino acids. V shed 6 bases and J 8 bases; nucleotides not matched to a gene: 7. The CDR3 spells CASSFGTSGIDEQFF. In nucleotides, the CDR3 is TGTGCCAGCAGTTTCGGGACTAGCGGGATTGATGAGCAGTTCTTC.

V usage is TRBV5-6 and J usage is TRBJ2-1; D ambiguous. Looked up from germline, CDR1 is SGHDT and CDR2 is YYEEEE. Trimming cost V 0 bases and J 0 bases, with 10 bases left between them. The CDR3 spans 16 residues. Here the CDR3 reads CASSLDGGSSYNEQFF. Written as DNA, the CDR3 is TGTGCCAGCAGCTTGGACGGCGGTAGCTCCTACAATGAGCAGTTCTTC.

The V and J genes are TRBV6-4 and TRBJ2-1, with 9 bases identical to TRBD2. The CDR3 covers 17 residues. CDR1 is MRHNA and CDR2 is SNTAGT in the germline V gene. V gave up 3 bases and J gave up 4 bases; unmatched junction bases: 10. CDR3 amino acids: CASSDRLELAGYNEQFF. DNA for the CDR3: TGTGCCAGCAGTGATAGATTGGAACTAGCGGGTTACAATGAGCAGTTCTTC.

By share, this clone counts as medium-sized (0.01 to 0.1%). The genes are TRBV28 and TRBJ1-2; 8 positions agree with TRBD1. With 2 bases clipped from V and 4 bases from J, the junction kept 3 bases outside the gene matches. CDR1 is MDHEN, CDR2 SYDVKM, per germline. This CDR3 region has 14 residues. CDR3 nucleotides: TGTGCCAGCAGTTTAGTTGGACAGGGCTATGGCTACACCTTC. Translating it yields CASSLVGQGYGYTF.

This chain connects TRBV7-9 to TRBJ1-1; D unclear. The CDR3 spans 15 residues. Between the trimmed V and J ends, which lost 0 bases and 8 bases, there was a span of 16 bases. CDR1 SEHNR and CDR2 FQNEAQ come from the germline V gene (reference sequence). CDR3 nucleotides: TGTGCCAGCAGCTTAGCCCGGAACCGAGTAATCGAAGCTTTCTTT. The encoded protein is CASSLARNRVIEAFF.

This chain links TRBV7-8 with TRBJ2-5, with 8 nucleotides matching TRBD1. The CDR3 extends over 13 amino acids. Germline V gene data show CDR1 as SGHVS and CDR2 as FQNEAQ. J lost 11 bases, V lost 5 bases, and 10 bases had no gene match. The CDR3 nucleotides are TGTGCCAGCAGCCCAGGGGGCTTGGGAGAGCAGTACTTC. The encoded protein is CASSPGGLGEQYF.

This clone was recorded a few times. This chain connects TRBV27 to TRBJ2-7; maybe TRBD1 (5 bases). Per the germline V gene, CDR1 is MNHEY and CDR2 is SMNVEV (reference sequence). V was cut by 3 bases and J by 2 bases, with 11 bases left in between. The CDR3 covers 14 residues. DNA for the CDR3: TGTGCCAGCAGTTTGTGGGGCCCAACCTACGAGCAGTACTTC. Translating it yields CASSLWGPTYEQYF.

The chain has TRBV5-6 and TRBJ2-7; 10 bases line up with TRBD1. V trimming: 2 bases; J trimming: 2 bases; junction bases outside the gene matches: 10. The CDR3 sequence is 17 residues long. Germline lookup yields CDR1 SGHDT and CDR2 YYEEEE. As DNA, the CDR3 is TGTGCCAGCAGCTTCTATGGGACAGGGGCCTACACCTACGAGCAGTACTTC. Protein sequence: CASSFYGTGAYTYEQYF. The variable domain in full, with the rest retrieved from reference TRBV5-6 and TRBJ2-7, is DAGVTQSPTHLIKTRGQQVTLRCSPKSGHDTVSWYQQALGQGPQFIFQYYEEEERQRGNFPDRFSGHQFPNYSSELNVNALLLGDSALYLCASSFYGTGAYTYEQYFGPGTRLTVT.